The clone carrying this TCR beta chain has a handful of counts. Its antigen remains unidentified. At one of its ends the junction is not consistent with the germline gene, which may arise from a read error. This sample was included in a study of molecular identifiers for immune sequencing clone quantification. Preparation of the bulk TCR libraries relied on previously described methods and listed TCR primers. TCRdb itself ran the PCR reads through MiXCR, one entry per CDR3 protein. The sample lists about 640,000 distinct CDR3 sequences, 20% occurring once. Findings and caveats of the study: A shared barcode on identical TCR molecules could lead to underestimated sizes for highly expanded clones. Among about a million naive cells, spiked Jurkat TCR RNA from a single cell was reportedly detectable.

Naive CD8 T cells were picked out by sorting for CD8+CD4-CCR7+CD45RA+. The TCR was taken from a human donor in good health. Some libraries in this study had Jurkat cell RNA spiked in. The sequenced sample was naive CD8+ T cells from blood, with Jurkat cell RNA spiked in. Subset of the sample: FACS-sorted CD8+CD4-CCR7+CD45RA+ naive T cells.

This chain's CDR3 is CVSSMYLSGANVLTF. DNA for the CDR3: TGTGTCAGTAGTATGTACCTCTCTGGGGCCAACGTCCTGACTTTC. The chain carries TRBV19 and TRBJ2-6; the D is unclear. This CDR3 spans 15 amino acids. The germline CDR1 and CDR2 sequences are LNHDA and SQIVND (reference sequence).